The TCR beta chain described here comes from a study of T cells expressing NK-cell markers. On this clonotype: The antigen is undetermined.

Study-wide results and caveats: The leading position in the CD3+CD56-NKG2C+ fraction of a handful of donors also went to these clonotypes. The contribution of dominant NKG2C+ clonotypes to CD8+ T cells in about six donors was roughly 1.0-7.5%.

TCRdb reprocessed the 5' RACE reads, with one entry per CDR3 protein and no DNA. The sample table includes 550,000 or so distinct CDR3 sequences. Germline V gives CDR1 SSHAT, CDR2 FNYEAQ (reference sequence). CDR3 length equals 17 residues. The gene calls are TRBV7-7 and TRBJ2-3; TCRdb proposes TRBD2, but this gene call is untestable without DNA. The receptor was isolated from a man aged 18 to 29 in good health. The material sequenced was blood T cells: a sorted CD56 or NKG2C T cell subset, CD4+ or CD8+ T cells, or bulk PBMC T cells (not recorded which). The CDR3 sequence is CASSLSNQGEGRDTQYF.